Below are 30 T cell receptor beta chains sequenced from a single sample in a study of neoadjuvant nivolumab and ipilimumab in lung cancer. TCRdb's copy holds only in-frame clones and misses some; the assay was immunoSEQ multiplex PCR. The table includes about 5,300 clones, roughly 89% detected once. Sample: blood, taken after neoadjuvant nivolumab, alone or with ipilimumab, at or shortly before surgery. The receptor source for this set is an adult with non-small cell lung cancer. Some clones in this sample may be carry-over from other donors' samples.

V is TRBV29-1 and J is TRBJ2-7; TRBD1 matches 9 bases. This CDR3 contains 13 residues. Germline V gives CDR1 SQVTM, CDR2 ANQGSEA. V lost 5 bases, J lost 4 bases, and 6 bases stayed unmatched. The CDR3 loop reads CSVRTDRGYEQYF. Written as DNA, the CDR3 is TGCAGCGTTCGAACGGACAGGGGTTACGAGCAGTACTTC.

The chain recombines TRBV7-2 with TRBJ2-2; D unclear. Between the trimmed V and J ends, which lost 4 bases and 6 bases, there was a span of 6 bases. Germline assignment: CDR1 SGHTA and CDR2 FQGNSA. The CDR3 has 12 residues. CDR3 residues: CASSYRSGELFF. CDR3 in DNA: TGTGCCAGCAGCTACCGCTCCGGGGAGCTGTTTTTT.

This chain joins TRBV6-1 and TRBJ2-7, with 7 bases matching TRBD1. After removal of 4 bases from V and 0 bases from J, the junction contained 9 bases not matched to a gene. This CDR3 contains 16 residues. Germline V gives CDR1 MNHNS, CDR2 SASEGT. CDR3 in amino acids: CASSAKGQVGSYEQYF. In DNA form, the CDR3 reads TGTGCCAGCAGTGCAAAAGGACAGGTAGGCTCCTACGAGCAGTACTTC.

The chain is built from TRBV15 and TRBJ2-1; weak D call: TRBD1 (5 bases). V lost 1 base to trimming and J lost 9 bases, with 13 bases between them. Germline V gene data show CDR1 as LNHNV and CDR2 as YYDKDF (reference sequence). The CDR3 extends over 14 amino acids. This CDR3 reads CATSRGGVASEQFF. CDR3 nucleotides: TGTGCCACCAGCAGAGGGGGCGTAGCCAGTGAGCAGTTCTTC. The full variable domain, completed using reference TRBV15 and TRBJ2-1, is DAMVIQNPRYQVTQFGKPVTLSCSQTLNHNVMYWYQQKSSQAPKLLFHYYDKDFNNEADTPDNFQSRRPNTSFCFLDIRSPGLGDTAMYLCATSRGGVASEQFFGPGTRLTVL.

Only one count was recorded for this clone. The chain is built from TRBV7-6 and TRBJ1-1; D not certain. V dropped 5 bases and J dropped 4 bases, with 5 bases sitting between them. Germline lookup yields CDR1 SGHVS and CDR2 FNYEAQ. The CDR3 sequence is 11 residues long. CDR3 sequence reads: CASSRGTEAFF. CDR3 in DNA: TGTGCCAGCAGCCGGGGCACTGAAGCTTTCTTT. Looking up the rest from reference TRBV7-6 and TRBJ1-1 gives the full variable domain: GAGVSQSPRYKVTKRGQDVALRCDPISGHVSLYWYRQALGQGPEFLTYFNYEAQQDKSGLPNDRFSAERPEGSISTLTIQRTEQRDSAMYRCASSRGTEAFFGQGTRLTVV.

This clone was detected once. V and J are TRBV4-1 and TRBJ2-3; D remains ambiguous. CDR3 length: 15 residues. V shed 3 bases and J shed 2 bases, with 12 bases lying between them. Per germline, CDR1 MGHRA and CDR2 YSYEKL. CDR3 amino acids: CASSQFRLLTDTQYF. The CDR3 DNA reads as TGCGCCAGCAGCCAGTTCAGGTTACTCACAGATACGCAGTATTTT.

For the CDR3, the DNA is TGTGCCAGCTGGGGGGTCCCAACGCCCTACAATGAGCAGTTCTTC. It is translated as CASWGVPTPYNEQFF. The rearrangement links TRBV6-1 to TRBJ2-1; D possibly corresponds to TRBD2 (6 bases). The CDR3 totals 15 residues. V was shortened by 8 bases and J by 2 bases, with 16 bases between the two germline ends. The germline V gene has CDR1 MNHNS and CDR2 SASEGT.

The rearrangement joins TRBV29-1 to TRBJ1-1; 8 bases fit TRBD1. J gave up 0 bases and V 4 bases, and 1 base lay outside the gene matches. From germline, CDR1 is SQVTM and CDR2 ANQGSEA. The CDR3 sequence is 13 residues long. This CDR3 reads CSVARGLNTEAFF. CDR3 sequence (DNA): TGCAGCGTTGCCAGGGGGCTGAACACTGAAGCTTTCTTT.

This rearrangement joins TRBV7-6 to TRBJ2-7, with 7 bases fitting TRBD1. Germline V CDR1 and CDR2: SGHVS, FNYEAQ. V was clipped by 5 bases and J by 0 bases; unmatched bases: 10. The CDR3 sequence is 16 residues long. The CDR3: CASSPRAGGSSYEQYF. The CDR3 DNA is TGTGCCAGCAGCCCCAGGGCAGGGGGAAGCTCCTACGAGCAGTACTTC.

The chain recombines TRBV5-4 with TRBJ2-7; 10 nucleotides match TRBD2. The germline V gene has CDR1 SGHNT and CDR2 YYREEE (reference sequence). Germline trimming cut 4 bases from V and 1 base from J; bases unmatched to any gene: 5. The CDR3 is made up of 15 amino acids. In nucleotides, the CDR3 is TGTGCCAGCAGCGGCGGGACTAGCGAGTCCTACGAGCAGTACTTC. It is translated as CASSGGTSESYEQYF.

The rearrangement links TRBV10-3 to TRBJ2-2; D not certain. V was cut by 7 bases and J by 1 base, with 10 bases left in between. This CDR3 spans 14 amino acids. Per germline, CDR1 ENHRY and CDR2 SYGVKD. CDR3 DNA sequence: TGTGCCATCAATCTGGGGATGAACACCGGGGAGCTGTTTTTT. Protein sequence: CAINLGMNTGELFF.

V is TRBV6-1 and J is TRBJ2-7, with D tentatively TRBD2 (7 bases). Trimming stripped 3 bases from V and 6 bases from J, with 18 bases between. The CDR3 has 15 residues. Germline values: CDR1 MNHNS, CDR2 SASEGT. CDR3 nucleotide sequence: TGTGCCAGCAGTGAGGGGAGGGGGAATTCGGGCGAGCAGTACTTC. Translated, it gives CASSEGRGNSGEQYF.

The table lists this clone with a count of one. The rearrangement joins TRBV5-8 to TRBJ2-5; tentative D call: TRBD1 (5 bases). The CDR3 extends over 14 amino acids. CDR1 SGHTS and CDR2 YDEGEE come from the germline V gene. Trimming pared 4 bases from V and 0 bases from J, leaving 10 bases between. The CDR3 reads CASSPDTYQETQYF. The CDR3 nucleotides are TGTGCCAGCAGCCCGGACACGTACCAAGAGACCCAGTACTTC.

CDR3 bases: TGTGCCAGCAGCCTACCAGCGGGCCTGAACACCGGGGAGCTGTTTTTT. As protein: CASSLPAGLNTGELFF. The chain couples TRBV7-9 to TRBJ2-2; tentative D call: TRBD2 (6 bases). The CDR3 extends over 16 amino acids. Germline loops: CDR1 SEHNR, CDR2 FQNEAQ (reference sequence). Trimming shortened V by 5 bases and J by 1 base, and 14 bases separated the two germline ends.

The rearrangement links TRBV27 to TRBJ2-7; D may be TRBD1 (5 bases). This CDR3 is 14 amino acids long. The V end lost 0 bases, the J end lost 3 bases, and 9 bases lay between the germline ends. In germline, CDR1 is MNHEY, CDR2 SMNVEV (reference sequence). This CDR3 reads CASSLSGQVYEQYF. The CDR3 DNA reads TGTGCCAGCAGTTTATCGGGGCAAGTCTACGAGCAGTACTTC.

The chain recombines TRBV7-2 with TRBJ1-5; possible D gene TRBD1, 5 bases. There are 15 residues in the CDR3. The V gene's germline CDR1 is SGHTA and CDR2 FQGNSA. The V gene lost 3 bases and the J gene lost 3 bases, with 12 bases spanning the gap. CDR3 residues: CASSFGAGINQPQHF. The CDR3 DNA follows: TGTGCCAGCAGCTTTGGGGCAGGGATCAATCAGCCCCAGCATTTT.

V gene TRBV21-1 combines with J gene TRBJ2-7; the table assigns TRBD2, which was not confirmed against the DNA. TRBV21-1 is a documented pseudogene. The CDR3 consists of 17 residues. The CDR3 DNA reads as TGTGCCGACTACTTCCGGGCTAGCGGGAGGCCCCCCTACGAGCAGTACTTC. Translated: CADYFRASGRPPYEQYF.

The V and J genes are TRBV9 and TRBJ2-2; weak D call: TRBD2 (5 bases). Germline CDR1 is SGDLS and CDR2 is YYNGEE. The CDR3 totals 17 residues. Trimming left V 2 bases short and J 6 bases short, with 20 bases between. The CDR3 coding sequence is TGTGCCAGCAGCGTCGTTGGAGGCCGACGGGGATCCGGGGAGCTGTTTTTT. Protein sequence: CASSVVGGRRGSGELFF.

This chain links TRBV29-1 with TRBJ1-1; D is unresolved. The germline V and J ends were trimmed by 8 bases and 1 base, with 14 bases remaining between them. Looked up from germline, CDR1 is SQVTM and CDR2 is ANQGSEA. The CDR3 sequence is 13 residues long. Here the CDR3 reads CSCSTVRNTEAFF. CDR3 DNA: TGCAGCTGCAGCACGGTCCGGAACACTGAAGCTTTCTTT.

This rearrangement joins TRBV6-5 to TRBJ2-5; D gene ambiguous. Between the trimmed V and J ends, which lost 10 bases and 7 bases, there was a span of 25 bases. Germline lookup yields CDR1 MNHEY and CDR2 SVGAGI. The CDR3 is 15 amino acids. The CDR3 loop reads CATNARTHPPWTQYF. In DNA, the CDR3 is TGTGCCACGAACGCGCGAACACACCCACCCTGGACCCAGTACTTC.

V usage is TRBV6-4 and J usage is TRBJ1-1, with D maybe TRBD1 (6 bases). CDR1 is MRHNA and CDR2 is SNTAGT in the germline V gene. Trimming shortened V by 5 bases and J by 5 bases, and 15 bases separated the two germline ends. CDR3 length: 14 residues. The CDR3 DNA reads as TGTGCCAGCAGTCTCACAGGAGGGGGGACTGAAGCTTTCTTT. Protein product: CASSLTGGGTEAFF.

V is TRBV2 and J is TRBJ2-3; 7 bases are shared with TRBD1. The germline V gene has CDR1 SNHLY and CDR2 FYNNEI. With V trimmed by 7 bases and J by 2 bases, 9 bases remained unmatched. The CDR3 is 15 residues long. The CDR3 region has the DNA TGTGCCAGCACCCGACGACAGGGCTTCACAGATACGCAGTATTTT. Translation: CASTRRQGFTDTQYF.

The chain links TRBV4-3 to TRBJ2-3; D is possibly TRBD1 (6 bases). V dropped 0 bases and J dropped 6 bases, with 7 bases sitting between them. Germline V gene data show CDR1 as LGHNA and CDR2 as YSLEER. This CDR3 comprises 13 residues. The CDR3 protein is CASSQDGGDTQYF. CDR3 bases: TGCGCCAGCAGCCAAGATGGGGGCGATACGCAGTATTTT.

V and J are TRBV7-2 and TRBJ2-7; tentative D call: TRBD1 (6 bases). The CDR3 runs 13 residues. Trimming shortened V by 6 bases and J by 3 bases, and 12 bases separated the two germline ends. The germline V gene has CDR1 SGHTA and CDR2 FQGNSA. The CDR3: CASSPDRNYEQYF. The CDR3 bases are TGTGCCAGCAGTCCGGACAGAAACTACGAGCAGTACTTC.

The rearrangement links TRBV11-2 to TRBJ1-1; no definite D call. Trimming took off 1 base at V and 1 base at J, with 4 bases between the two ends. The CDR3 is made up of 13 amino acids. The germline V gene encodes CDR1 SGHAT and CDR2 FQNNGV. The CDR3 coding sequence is TGTGCCAGCAGCTTAGTTGAGAACACTGAAGCTTTCTTT. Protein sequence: CASSLVENTEAFF.

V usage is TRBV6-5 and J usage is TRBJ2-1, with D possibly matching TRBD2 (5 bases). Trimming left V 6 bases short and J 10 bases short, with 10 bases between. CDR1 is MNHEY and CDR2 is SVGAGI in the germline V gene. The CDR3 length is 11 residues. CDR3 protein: CASSLGGEQFF. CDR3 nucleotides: TGTGCCAGCAGCCTCGGCGGGGAGCAGTTCTTC.

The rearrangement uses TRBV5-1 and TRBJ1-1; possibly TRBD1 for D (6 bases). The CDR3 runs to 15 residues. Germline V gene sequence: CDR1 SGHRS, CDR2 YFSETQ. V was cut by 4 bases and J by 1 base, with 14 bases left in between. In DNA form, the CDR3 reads TGCGCCAGCAGCCTAAGGGAAGGGGGGAACACTGAAGCTTTCTTT. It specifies CASSLREGGNTEAFF.

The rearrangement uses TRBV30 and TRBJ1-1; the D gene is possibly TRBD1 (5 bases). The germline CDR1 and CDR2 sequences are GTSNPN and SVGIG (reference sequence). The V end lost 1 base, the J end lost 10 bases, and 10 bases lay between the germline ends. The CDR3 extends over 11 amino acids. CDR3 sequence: CAWSGQGPAFF. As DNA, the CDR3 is TGTGCCTGGAGTGGTCAGGGCCCAGCTTTCTTT.

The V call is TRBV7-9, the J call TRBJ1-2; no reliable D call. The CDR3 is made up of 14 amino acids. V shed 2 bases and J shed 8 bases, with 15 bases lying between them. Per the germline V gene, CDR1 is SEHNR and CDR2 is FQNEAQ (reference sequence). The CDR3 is CASSLSSWEQGYTF. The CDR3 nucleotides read TGTGCCAGCAGCTTAAGTTCTTGGGAGCAAGGCTACACCTTC.

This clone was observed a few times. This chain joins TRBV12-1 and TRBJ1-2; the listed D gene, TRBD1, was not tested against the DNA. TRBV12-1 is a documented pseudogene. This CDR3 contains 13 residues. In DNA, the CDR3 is TGTGCCAGCAGCTTTTGGACAGGGGATGGCTACACCTTC. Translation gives CASSFWTGDGYTF.